The 22 T cell receptor beta chains in this list originate from one sample, sequenced in a study of T-cell memory formation after mild COVID-19. TCRdb passed the 5' RACE reads through MiXCR, listing each CDR3 protein once. The sample comprises roughly 150,000 distinct CDR3 sequences, over 10% of which are singletons, and approximately 3.6% rests with the top ten. Specimen: PBMCs or a T cell subset sorted from them (not recorded which). These receptors all come from a man between 18 and 35 years old who had mild COVID-19 (a few samples of this study predate the infection). Cell type and time point are not known.

A few counts support this clonotype. The chain uses TRBV6-5 and TRBJ1-2; 9 bases are shared with TRBD1. Germline V CDR1 and CDR2: MNHEY, SVGAGI. V lost 3 bases and J lost 6; bases outside the gene matches: 11. The CDR3 sequence is 16 residues long. DNA for the CDR3: TGTGCCAGCAGTTATGAGGGACAGGGTGTTGTTCATGGCTACACCTTC. Protein: CASSYEGQGVVHGYTF.

In this sample, this clonotype turned up a few times. The chain has TRBV20-1 and TRBJ1-2, with 8 nucleotides matching TRBD1. Germline CDR1 reads DFQATT; CDR2 reads SNEGSKA (reference sequence). Unmatched junction bases numbered 14, after V lost 6 bases and J lost 8 bases. The CDR3 contains 14 residues. The CDR3 bases are TGCAGTGCCCAAGCCACGAAGACAGGGGAAGGCTACACCTTC. Its translation is CSAQATKTGEGYTF.

The sample holds a few counts of this clonotype. The CDR3 sequence: CASSFLQGAGNEQFF. CDR3 bases: TGTGCCAGCAGCTTTTTACAGGGGGCCGGGAATGAGCAGTTCTTC. V gene TRBV5-4 combines with J gene TRBJ2-1; 9 bases line up with TRBD1. The CDR3 runs to 15 residues. Per germline, CDR1 SGHNT and CDR2 YYREEE (reference sequence). V lost 2 bases and J lost 7; bases outside the gene matches: 7.

CDR3 in amino acids: CATRDKITDTQYF. The CDR3 DNA reads as TGTGCCACCCGGGACAAAATCACAGATACGCAGTATTTT. The chain links TRBV24-1 to TRBJ2-3; perhaps TRBD1 as D (6 bases). Germline V gene lookup returns CDR1 KGHDR and CDR2 SFDVKD. The ends were cut back, 9 bases at V and 2 bases at J, with 11 bases in the middle. This CDR3 has 13 residues.

This sequence joins TRBV24-1 and TRBJ1-1; D is unclear. The CDR3 contains 13 residues. Germline V gives CDR1 KGHDR, CDR2 SFDVKD. Trimming cost V 9 bases and J 1 base, with 11 bases left between them. The CDR3: CATWKEWNTEAFF. CDR3 nucleotides: TGTGCCACCTGGAAGGAGTGGAACACTGAAGCTTTCTTT.

The rearrangement joins TRBV2 to TRBJ2-7; tentative D call: TRBD1 (6 bases). The germline V gene has CDR1 SNHLY and CDR2 FYNNEI. Trimming took 7 bases from V and 3 from J, leaving 13 bases between them. The CDR3 sequence is 13 residues long. CDR3 in amino acids: CASTLGQIYEQYF. The CDR3 DNA is TGTGCCAGCACCCTCGGACAGATCTACGAGCAGTACTTC.

This clonotype was counted between two and nine times. The V call is TRBV6-2 or TRBV6-3, the J call TRBJ2-3; 7 bases are a match to TRBD2. Germline assignment: CDR1 MNHEY and CDR2 SVGEGT. This CDR3 spans 15 amino acids. Trimming removed 2 bases from V and 4 bases from J; junction bases left unmatched: 6. The CDR3: CASSYGGGKADTQYF. The CDR3 DNA follows: TGTGCCAGCAGTTACGGCGGGGGAAAGGCAGATACGCAGTATTTT.

This clonotype was seen at least ten times. The chain links TRBV29-1 to TRBJ2-7; TRBD2 matches at 12 bases. The CDR3 runs 14 residues. The V and J ends lost 7 bases and 1 base, in that order; junction bases with no gene match: 5. Germline V gives CDR1 SQVTM, CDR2 ANQGSEA. The CDR3 spells CSATGLAGSYEQYF. The CDR3 DNA reads as TGCAGCGCGACAGGACTAGCGGGGTCCTACGAGCAGTACTTC.

The V call is TRBV4-1, the J call TRBJ1-1, with 10 bases that match TRBD1. Trimming took 1 base from V and 4 from J; bases not matched to a gene: 21. CDR1 and CDR2 (germline): MGHRA, YSYEKL. This CDR3 region has 21 residues. The CDR3 DNA sequence: TGCGCCAGCAGCCAAGTACTCCACAAAAACCGGGACAGGGGAATGGGCACTGAAGCTTTCTTT. It codes for CASSQVLHKNRDRGMGTEAFF.

This clonotype was observed a handful of times. V is TRBV7-2 and J is TRBJ2-1; D unresolved. Germline V gene data show CDR1 as SGHTA and CDR2 as FQGNSA. Trimming took off 3 bases at V and 13 bases at J, with 16 bases between the two ends. The CDR3 loop spans 13 amino acids. The CDR3 is CASSFVSVRFQFF. The CDR3 bases are TGTGCCAGCAGCTTCGTTTCGGTACGGTTTCAGTTCTTC.

This chain joins TRBV20-1 and TRBJ1-6; D is ambiguous. This CDR3 has 14 residues. Germline CDR1 is DFQATT and CDR2 is SNEGSKA (reference sequence). V was clipped by 6 bases and J by 2 bases, with 11 bases between them. The CDR3 region has the DNA TGCAGTGCAAATCTAGGCACCTATAATTCACCCCTCCACTTT. Its translation is CSANLGTYNSPLHF.

This clonotype has just a few counts. J is TRBJ2-7 and V is TRBV6-6, with no clear D. This CDR3 region has 14 residues. Germline-derived CDR1 and CDR2 are MNHNY and SVGAGI (reference sequence). V lost 3 bases, J lost 0 bases, and 9 bases lay in between. The CDR3, as DNA: TGTGCCAGCAGTTATTTGAAGGTCTCCTACGAGCAGTACTTC. Amino acid sequence: CASSYLKVSYEQYF.

This clonotype was observed a handful of times. The gene calls are TRBV7-2 and TRBJ2-3, with D unclear. The CDR3 runs to 15 residues. The ends were cut back, 7 bases at V and 1 base at J, with 15 bases in the middle. CDR1 and CDR2 (germline): SGHTA, FQGNSA. The CDR3 nucleotides read TGTGCCAGCACCTTGAGTCTATCCGGCACAGATACGCAGTATTTT. This encodes CASTLSLSGTDTQYF.

The CDR3 is CSARGWVHTGELFF. The CDR3 DNA reads as TGCAGTGCTAGAGGTTGGGTTCACACCGGGGAGCTGTTTTTT. V and J are TRBV20-1 and TRBJ2-2, with D hard to call. V lost 1 base and J 3 bases, leaving 9 bases between the germline ends. The CDR3 length is 14 residues. Germline loops: CDR1 DFQATT, CDR2 SNEGSKA (reference sequence).

The sample holds many counts of this clonotype. This chain uses TRBV12-3 or TRBV12-4 with TRBJ2-7; 7 nucleotides agree with TRBD2. CDR3 length: 14 amino acids. V shed 3 bases, J shed 3 bases, and the junction held 5 bases outside the gene matches. The CDR3 DNA sequence: TGTGCCAGCAGTTTCGCGGGCGGGGGCTACGAGCAGTACTTC. Protein sequence: CASSFAGGGYEQYF.

This clonotype was detected only a few times. The chain uses TRBV7-2 and TRBJ1-1; 8 bases are shared with TRBD1. Per germline, CDR1 SGHTA and CDR2 FQGNSA. V dropped 2 bases and J dropped 5; count of bases not matched to a gene: 4. The CDR3 is 14 residues long. The CDR3 DNA sequence: TGTGCCAGCAGCTTATTTACAGGGGGGACTGAAGCTTTCTTT. It is translated as CASSLFTGGTEAFF.

This clonotype has only a few counts. V and J are TRBV5-1 and TRBJ2-1; D gene unclear. Per the germline V gene, CDR1 is SGHRS and CDR2 is YFSETQ. V lost 1 base, J lost 7 bases, and 6 bases lay in between. The length of the CDR3 is 12 residues. The CDR3 nucleotides read TGCGCCAGCAGCTTGATAGGGAATGAGCAGTTCTTC. It yields the protein CASSLIGNEQFF.

This clonotype turned up a few times. The rearrangement joins TRBV7-2 to TRBJ2-7; TRBD1 matches at 9 bases. V dropped 6 bases and J dropped 6; count of bases not matched to a gene: 6. Germline lookup yields CDR1 SGHTA and CDR2 FQGNSA. The CDR3 totals 13 residues. The CDR3 protein is CASSPRQGGEQYV. The CDR3 nucleotides are TGTGCCAGCAGTCCACGACAGGGGGGCGAGCAGTACGTC.

This clonotype has just a few counts. The rearrangement joins TRBV7-2 to TRBJ1-1; D call uncertain. Germline V gives CDR1 SGHTA, CDR2 FQGNSA. The CDR3 is made up of 13 amino acids. V was cut by 8 bases and J by 1 base, with 11 bases left in between. The chain's CDR3 is CASGIDTNTEAFF. The CDR3 DNA follows: TGTGCCAGCGGAATAGACACGAACACTGAAGCTTTCTTT. The whole variable domain, remainder taken from reference TRBV7-2 and TRBJ1-1, is GAGVSQSPSNKVTEKGKDVELRCDPISGHTALYWYRQSLGQGLEFLIYFQGNSAPDKSGLPSDRFSAERTGGSVSTLTIQRTQQEDSAVYLCASGIDTNTEAFFGQGTRLTVV.

The CDR3 loop reads CASSLEDRVEYF. The CDR3 nucleotides read TGTGCCAGCAGCTTAGAGGACAGGGTGGAGTACTTC. This rearrangement joins TRBV7-9 to TRBJ2-4; TRBD1 agrees at 8 bases. J gave up 14 bases and V 1 base, and 4 bases lay outside the gene matches. Germline V CDR1 and CDR2: SEHNR, FQNEAQ (reference sequence). The CDR3 length is 12 residues. The entire variable domain, with the rest obtained from reference TRBV7-9 and TRBJ2-4, is as follows: DTGVSQNPRHKITKRGQNVTFRCDPISEHNRLYWYRQTLGQGPEFLTYFQNEAQLEKSRLLSDRFSAERPKGSFSTLEIQRTEQGDSAMYLCASSLEDRVEYFGAGTRLSVL.

The V call is TRBV20-1, the J call TRBJ2-3; TRBD2 matches 12 bases. Trimming removed 1 base from V and 4 bases from J; junction bases left unmatched: 9. The germline V gene encodes CDR1 DFQATT and CDR2 SNEGSKA (reference sequence). This CDR3 spans 17 amino acids. Here the CDR3 DNA reads TGCAGTGCTAGAGGGGATCTAGCGGGGGGGCTTCCAGATACGCAGTATTTT. Encoded protein: CSARGDLAGGLPDTQYF.

This clonotype was detected a few times. This chain's CDR3 is CASSSLRANFYEQYF. The CDR3 bases are TGTGCCAGCAGCTCACTTAGAGCCAACTTCTACGAGCAGTACTTC. This rearrangement joins TRBV7-9 to TRBJ2-7, with D uncertain. With 4 bases removed from V and 3 bases from J, the gap between germline ends came to 16 bases. The CDR3 is 15 amino acids. Germline V gene data show CDR1 as SEHNR and CDR2 as FQNEAQ (reference sequence).